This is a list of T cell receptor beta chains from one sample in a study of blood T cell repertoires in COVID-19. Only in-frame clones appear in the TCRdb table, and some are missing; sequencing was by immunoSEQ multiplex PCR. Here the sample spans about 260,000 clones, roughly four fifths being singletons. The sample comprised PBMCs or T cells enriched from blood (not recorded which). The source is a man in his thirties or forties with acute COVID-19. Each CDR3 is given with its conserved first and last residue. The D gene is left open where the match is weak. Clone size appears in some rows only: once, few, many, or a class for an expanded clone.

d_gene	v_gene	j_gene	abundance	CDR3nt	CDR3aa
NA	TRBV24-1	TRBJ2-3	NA	TGTGCCACCAGTGATCCGACAGCCCGTACAGATACGCAGTATTTT	CATSDPTARTDTQYF
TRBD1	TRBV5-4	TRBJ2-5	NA	TGTGCCAGCAGCCTCGGGACAGTCCAAGAGACCCAGTACTTC	CASSLGTVQETQYF
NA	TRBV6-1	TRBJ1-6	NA	TGTGCCAGCAGTGAATACGTCCAGACAGGCCCTAATTCACCCCTCCACTTT	CASSEYVQTGPNSPLHF
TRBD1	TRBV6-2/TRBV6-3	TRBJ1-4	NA	TGTGCCAGCAGTTATGGCGGGACAGGATCCCCAAAACTGTTTTTT	CASSYGGTGSPKLFF
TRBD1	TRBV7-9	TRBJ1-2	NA	TGTGCCAGCAGCACCCGACAGGGGGTGAACTATGGCTACACCTTC	CASSTRQGVNYGYTF
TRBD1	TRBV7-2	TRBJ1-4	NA	TGTGCCAGCAGCGGGGACAGTGGATTTGAAAAACTGTTTTTT	CASSGDSGFEKLFF
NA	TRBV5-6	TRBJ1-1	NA	TGTGCCAGCAGCACGACATTAGCTGAAGCTTTCTTT	CASSTTLAEAFF
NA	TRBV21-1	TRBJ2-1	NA	TGTGCCAGCAGCAAACGGAGGGGACTACCCAACAATGAGCAGTTCTTC	CASSKRRGLPNNEQFF
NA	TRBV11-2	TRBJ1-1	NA	TGTGCCAGCAGCAACAGGGCGACGGGGACTGAAGCTTTCTTT	CASSNRATGTEAFF
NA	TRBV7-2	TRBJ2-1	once	TGTGCCAGCAGCCGTCGGGGGGCACCGTCCAATGAGCAGTTCTTC	CASSRRGAPSNEQFF
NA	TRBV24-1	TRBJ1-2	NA	TGTGCCACCAGTGATCACGACAGACTTTATGGCTACACCTTC	CATSDHDRLYGYTF
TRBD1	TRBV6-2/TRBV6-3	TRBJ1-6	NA	TGTGCCAGCAGTACGACAGGGTCGAGTGCACCCCTCCACTTT	CASSTTGSSAPLHF
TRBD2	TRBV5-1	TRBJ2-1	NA	TGCGCCAGCAGCTTGGATGGGCGGGGGGGCGATGAGCAGTTCTTC	CASSLDGRGGDEQFF
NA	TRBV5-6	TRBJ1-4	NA	TGTGCCAGCAGCTTGGACATAGGGACACCTCCTGAAAAACTGTTTTTT	CASSLDIGTPPEKLFF
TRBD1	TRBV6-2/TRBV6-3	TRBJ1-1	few	TGTGCCAGCAGTCCGCAACAGGGGCAGAACACTGAAGCTTTCTTT	CASSPQQGQNTEAFF
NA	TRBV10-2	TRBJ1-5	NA	TGCGCCAGCAGTGGCCCCAGGGGTAGCAATCAGCCCCAGCATTTT	CASSGPRGSNQPQHF
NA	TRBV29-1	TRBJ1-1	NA	TGCAGCACAAAGCATGAAGGGGGAGCTTTCTTT	CSTKHEGGAFF
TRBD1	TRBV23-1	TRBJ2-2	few	TGCGCCAGCACCTCAGGGAGTGACAGGGGGAAAGACGGGGAGCTGTTTTTT	CASTSGSDRGKDGELFF
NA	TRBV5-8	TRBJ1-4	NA	TGTGCCAGCAGTCGGGTGCGGTCGAGTGAAAAACTGTTTTTT	CASSRVRSSEKLFF
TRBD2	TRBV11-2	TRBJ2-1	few	TGTGCCAGCAGCCTCCGACTAGCGGGGGAACTCTCCTACAATGAGCAGTTCTTC	CASSLRLAGELSYNEQFF
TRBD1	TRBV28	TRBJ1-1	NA	TGTGCCACTTATACTCTCCCCAGGGGGAATGAAGCTTTCTTT	CATYTLPRGNEAFF
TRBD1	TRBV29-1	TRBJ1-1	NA	TGCAGCGTTGAAGGACAGGGGACTGAAGCTTTCTTT	CSVEGQGTEAFF
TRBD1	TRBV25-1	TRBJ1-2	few	TGTGCCAGCAGCGGCGTGCATTTCAGGACAGGGGAGGGCTATGGCTACACCTTC	CASSGVHFRTGEGYGYTF
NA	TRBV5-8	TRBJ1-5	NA	TGTGCCAGCAGCTTGGACAGGTCTTATCCCCAGCATTTT	CASSLDRSYPQHF
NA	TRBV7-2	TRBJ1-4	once	TGTGCCAGCAGCTGGCGACTGGCAACTAATGAAAAACTGTTTTTT	CASSWRLATNEKLFF
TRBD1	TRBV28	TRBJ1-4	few	TGTGCCTCAGCCTACAGGGGGGCGTCTAATGAAAAACTGTTTTTT	CASAYRGASNEKLFF
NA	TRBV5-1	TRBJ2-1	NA	TGTGCCAGCAGCTTGTCCTATGAGCAGTTCTTC	CASSLSYEQFF
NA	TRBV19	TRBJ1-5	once	TGTGCCAGTAGCCTCCAGGGCTTTCAGCCCCAGCATTTT	CASSLQGFQPQHF
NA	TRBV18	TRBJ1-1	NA	TGTGCCAGCTCGGTCCAGGGGTCCACTGAAGCTTTCTTT	CASSVQGSTEAFF
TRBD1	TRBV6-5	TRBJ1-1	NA	TGTGCCAGCAGTTACCCCGGGACAGGTGCTTTCTTT	CASSYPGTGAFF
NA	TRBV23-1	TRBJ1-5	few	TGCGCCATTTCACAGGGTTGCAATCAGCCCCAGCATTTT	CAISQGCNQPQHF
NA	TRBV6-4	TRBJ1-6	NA	TGTGCCAGCCGTCAGCGGGGACGGTATAATTCACCCCTCCACTTT	CASRQRGRYNSPLHF